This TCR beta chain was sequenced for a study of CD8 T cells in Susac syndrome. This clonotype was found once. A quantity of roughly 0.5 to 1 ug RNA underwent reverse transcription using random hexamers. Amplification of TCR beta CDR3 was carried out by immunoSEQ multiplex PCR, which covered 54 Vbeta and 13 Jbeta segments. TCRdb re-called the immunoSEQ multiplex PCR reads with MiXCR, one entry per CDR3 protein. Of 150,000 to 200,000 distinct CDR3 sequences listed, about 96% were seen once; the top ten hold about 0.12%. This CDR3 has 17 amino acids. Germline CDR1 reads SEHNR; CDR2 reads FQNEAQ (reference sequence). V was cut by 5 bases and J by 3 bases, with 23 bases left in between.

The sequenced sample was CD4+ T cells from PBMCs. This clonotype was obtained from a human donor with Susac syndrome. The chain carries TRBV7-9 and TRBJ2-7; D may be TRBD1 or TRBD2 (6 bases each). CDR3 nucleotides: TGTGCCAGCAGCCCCATAGGGGGGCCGAAGCGAGACTACGAGCAGTACTTC. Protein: CASSPIGGPKRDYEQYF.